A single sample gave rise to the 15 T cell receptor beta chains below, sequenced in a study of Ad26.COV2.S vaccination and SARS-CoV-2 variants. Treatment indicated: about 20 received Ad26.COV2.S at low or high dose, single or two shots; roughly 5 received placebo; per-sample allocation not given. The investigators took samples on day 63 after the first vaccine or placebo injection. Produced via immunoSEQ multiplex PCR; TCRdb's table is partial and in-frame only. Of about 440,000 clones listed, 90% are singletons. This material consisted of peripheral blood, taken in a trial of Ad26.COV2.S vaccine versus placebo. The receptors derive from a person between 18 and 59 years old who received the Ad26.COV2.S COVID-19 vaccine or a placebo.

The V call is TRBV5-4, the J call TRBJ2-7; 11 bases are a match to TRBD1. J gave up 2 bases and V 0 bases, and 4 bases lay outside the gene matches. In germline, CDR1 is SGHNT, CDR2 YYREEE (reference sequence). The CDR3 length is 16 residues. CDR3 protein: CASSLDRDRGTYEQYF. Written as DNA, the CDR3 is TGTGCCAGCAGCTTGGACCGGGACAGGGGGACCTACGAGCAGTACTTC.

The V call is TRBV6-5, the J call TRBJ2-3; the match to TRBD1 covers 9 bases. The CDR3 has 15 amino acids. With V trimmed by 6 bases and J by 6 bases, 10 bases remained unmatched. Germline-derived CDR1 and CDR2 are MNHEY and SVGAGI. The CDR3: CASSPGTGLGDTQYF. For the CDR3, the DNA is TGTGCCAGCAGCCCCGGGACAGGGCTTGGGGATACGCAGTATTTT.

The V call is TRBV7-2, the J call TRBJ2-5, with a tentative D call TRBD2 (6 bases). V gave up 4 bases and J gave up 2 bases, with 17 bases separating them. The CDR3 is made up of 16 amino acids. Germline lookup yields CDR1 SGHTA and CDR2 FQGNSA. For the CDR3, the DNA is TGTGCCAGCAGCTCCAATAGCGGTGAAGTACAAGAGACCCAGTACTTC. Protein: CASSSNSGEVQETQYF.

The gene calls are TRBV28 and TRBJ2-2; D gene ambiguous. Germline CDR1 is MDHEN and CDR2 is SYDVKM. Trimming shortened V by 5 bases and J by 4 bases, and 5 bases separated the two germline ends. This CDR3 contains 12 residues. CDR3 residues: CASSPPTGELFF. CDR3 DNA sequence: TGTGCCAGCAGTCCCCCCACCGGGGAGCTGTTTTTT.

The chain carries TRBV5-1 and TRBJ1-2; D is uncertain. The CDR3 sequence is 14 residues long. The V and J ends lost 4 bases and 0 bases respectively, with 10 bases between them. Per germline, CDR1 SGHRS and CDR2 YFSETQ. In DNA form, the CDR3 reads TGCGCCAGCAGCCCCGTTGACACTAACTATGGCTACACCTTC. This sequence encodes CASSPVDTNYGYTF.

A single count supports this clone. The chain links TRBV7-9 to TRBJ1-1, with TRBD1 as a possible D gene (5 bases). With 11 bases removed from V and 1 base from J, the gap between germline ends came to 17 bases. The CDR3 is 14 amino acids. Germline CDR1 is SEHNR and CDR2 is FQNEAQ (reference sequence). CDR3 amino acids: CASAWGSTNTEAFF. In DNA, the CDR3 is TGTGCCTCAGCGTGGGGCAGCACGAACACTGAAGCTTTCTTT.

The chain uses TRBV6-6 and TRBJ2-1; 11 bases match TRBD2. CDR1 and CDR2 (germline): MNHNY, SVGAGI (reference sequence). The ends lost 2 bases at V and 6 bases at J; junction bases unmatched: 3. The CDR3 covers 15 residues. CDR3 in DNA: TGTGCCAGCAGTTACCCGGGACTAGCGGTCAATGAGCAGTTCTTC. Translating gives CASSYPGLAVNEQFF.

The chain has TRBV7-8 and TRBJ2-7, with 7 positions matching TRBD2. With V trimmed by 5 bases and J by 2 bases, 6 bases remained unmatched. CDR3 length: 14 amino acids. Germline V gene data show CDR1 as SGHVS and CDR2 as FQNEAQ. This chain's CDR3 is CASSNPSGAYEQYF. The DNA of the CDR3 is TGTGCCAGCAGCAACCCTAGCGGAGCCTACGAGCAGTACTTC.

The gene calls are TRBV28 and TRBJ2-7; 12 bases match TRBD2. The germline gives CDR1 MDHEN, CDR2 SYDVKM. The trim removed 9 bases at V and 5 bases at J, leaving 5 bases unmatched. The CDR3 has 13 amino acids. Here the CDR3 DNA reads TGTGCCAGTGTGACTAGCGGGAGAAACGAGCAGTACTTC. It yields the protein CASVTSGRNEQYF.

This clone appeared a few times. CDR3 coding DNA: TGTGCCAGCAGCTTGACTAGCGGGATCGGAGATACGCAGTATTTT. Amino acids: CASSLTSGIGDTQYF. The chain is built from TRBV5-4 and TRBJ2-3, with 10 bases lining up with TRBD2. Germline-derived CDR1 and CDR2 are SGHNT and YYREEE (reference sequence). CDR3 length equals 15 residues. V shed 1 base and J 5 bases; nucleotides not matched to a gene: 4.

The chain carries TRBV7-8 and TRBJ1-1; 8 bases fit TRBD1. The germline V gene has CDR1 SGHVS and CDR2 FQNEAQ. The CDR3 totals 14 residues. Trimming cost V 8 bases and J 4 bases; bases outside gene matches: 9. CDR3 in DNA: TGTGCCAGCCGAGGACAGGGAGGTGGCACTGAAGCTTTCTTT. The encoded protein is CASRGQGGGTEAFF.

The rearrangement uses TRBV3-1 (or the pseudogene TRBV3-2) and TRBJ2-7; D may correspond to TRBD1 or TRBD2 (5 bases each). The CDR3 is 15 amino acids. The ends were cut back, 1 base at V and 2 bases at J, with 12 bases in the middle. Germline loops: CDR1 LGHDT, CDR2 YNNKEL (reference sequence). The CDR3 DNA is TGTGCCAGCAGCCAAGTAAGGGACGGCCCCTACGAGCAGTACTTC. Amino acid sequence: CASSQVRDGPYEQYF.

The gene calls are TRBV4-1 and TRBJ2-7; TRBD1 is a possible D gene (6 bases). CDR1 and CDR2 from the germline V gene are MGHRA and YSYEKL. The CDR3 is 13 residues long. V was shortened by 3 bases and J by 3 bases, with 9 bases between the two germline ends. The CDR3, as DNA: TGCGCCAGCAGCCATGACAGGAGCTACGAGCAGTACTTC. Encoded protein: CASSHDRSYEQYF.

The rearrangement links TRBV7-2 to TRBJ2-5, with TRBD2 as a possible D gene (5 bases). The CDR3 has 13 residues. V lost 5 bases and J 4 bases, leaving 11 bases between the germline ends. Germline-derived CDR1 and CDR2 are SGHTA and FQGNSA. The CDR3 DNA reads as TGTGCCAGCAGCCTCGGACTTCTAGAGACCCAGTACTTC. Encoded protein: CASSLGLLETQYF.

The genes are TRBV19 and TRBJ2-6; the match to TRBD1 covers 8 bases. The germline V gene has CDR1 LNHDA and CDR2 SQIVND (reference sequence). CDR3 length: 16 amino acids. The trim removed 4 bases at V and 2 bases at J, leaving 4 bases unmatched. The CDR3 sequence: CASSTTGEPGANVLTF. The CDR3, as DNA: TGTGCCAGTAGTACGACAGGGGAGCCTGGGGCCAACGTCCTGACTTTC. Full variable domain (remainder filled in from reference TRBV19 and TRBJ2-6): DGGITQSPKYLFRKEGQNVTLSCEQNLNHDAMYWYRQDPGQGLRLIYYSQIVNDFQKGDIAEGYSVSREKKESFPLTVTSAQKNPTAFYLCASSTTGEPGANVLTFGAGSRLTVL.